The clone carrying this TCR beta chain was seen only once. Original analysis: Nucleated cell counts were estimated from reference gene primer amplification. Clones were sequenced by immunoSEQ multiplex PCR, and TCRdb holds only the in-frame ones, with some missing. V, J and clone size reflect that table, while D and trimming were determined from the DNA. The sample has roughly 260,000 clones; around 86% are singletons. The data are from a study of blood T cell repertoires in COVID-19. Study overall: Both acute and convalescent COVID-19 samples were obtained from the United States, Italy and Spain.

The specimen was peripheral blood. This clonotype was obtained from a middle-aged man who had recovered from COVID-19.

CDR3 sequence: CASSRTGAYGYTF. Here the CDR3 DNA reads TGTGCCAGCAGCCGGACAGGAGCCTATGGCTACACCTTC. The genes are TRBV5-8 and TRBJ1-2; 7 nucleotides agree with TRBD1. Losses at the gene ends were 4 bases for V and 4 bases for J; bases not matched to a gene: 4. Germline-derived CDR1 and CDR2 are SGHTS and YDEGEE. This CDR3 has 13 residues.